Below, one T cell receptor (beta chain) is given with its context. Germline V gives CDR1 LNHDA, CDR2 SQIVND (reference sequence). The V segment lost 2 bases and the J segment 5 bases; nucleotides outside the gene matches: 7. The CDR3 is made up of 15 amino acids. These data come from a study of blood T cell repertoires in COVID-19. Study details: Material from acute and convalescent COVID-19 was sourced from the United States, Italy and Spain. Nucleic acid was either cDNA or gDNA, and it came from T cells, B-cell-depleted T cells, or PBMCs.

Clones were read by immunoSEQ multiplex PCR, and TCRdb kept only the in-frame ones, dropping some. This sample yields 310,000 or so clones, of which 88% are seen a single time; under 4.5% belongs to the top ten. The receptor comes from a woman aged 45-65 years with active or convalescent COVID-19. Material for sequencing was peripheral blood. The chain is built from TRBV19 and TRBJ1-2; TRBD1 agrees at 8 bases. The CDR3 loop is CASSISGQGAYGYTF. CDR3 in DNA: TGTGCCAGTAGTATATCGGGGCAGGGGGCATATGGCTACACCTTC.